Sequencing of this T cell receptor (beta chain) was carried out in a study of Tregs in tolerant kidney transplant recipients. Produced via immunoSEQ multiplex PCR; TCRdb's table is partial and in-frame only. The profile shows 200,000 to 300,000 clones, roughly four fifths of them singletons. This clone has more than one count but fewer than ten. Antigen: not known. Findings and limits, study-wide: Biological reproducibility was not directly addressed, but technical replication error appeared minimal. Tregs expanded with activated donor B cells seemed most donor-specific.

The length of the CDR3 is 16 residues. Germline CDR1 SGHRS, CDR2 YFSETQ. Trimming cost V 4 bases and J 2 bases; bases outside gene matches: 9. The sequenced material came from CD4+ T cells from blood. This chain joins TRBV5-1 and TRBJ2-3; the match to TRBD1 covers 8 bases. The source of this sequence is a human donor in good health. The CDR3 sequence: CASSIATGAITDTQYF. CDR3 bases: TGCGCCAGCAGCATCGCGACAGGGGCGATCACAGATACGCAGTATTTT.